These T cell receptor beta chains were read from a single sample in a study of cytomegalovirus exposure and HLA in healthy donors. Here immunoSEQ multiplex PCR was the method, and the copy in TCRdb shows in-frame clones only, minus some. The table includes some 160,000 clones, less than 90% detected once. Sequenced: PBMCs. The receptors derive from a woman younger than 30 in good health and CMV-seronegative. The CDR3 runs from the conserved cysteine through the conserved F or W. The D gene is left open where the match is weak. Expanded clones are given a class, and other clones once, few, many or no size at all.

abundance: once
d_gene: TRBD2
v_gene: TRBV6-1
j_gene: TRBJ2-5
CDR3aa: CASSEAGLAWNQETQYF
CDR3nt: TGTGCCAGCAGTGAAGCGGGACTAGCATGGAACCAAGAGACCCAGTACTTC

abundance: .
d_gene: .
v_gene: TRBV7-9
j_gene: TRBJ1-6
CDR3aa: CASSLRDTNSPLHF
CDR3nt: TGTGCCAGCAGCCTCCGGGACACGAATTCACCCCTCCACTTT

abundance: .
d_gene: .
v_gene: TRBV7-7
j_gene: TRBJ2-1
CDR3aa: CASSLESGVNEQFF
CDR3nt: TGTGCCAGCAGCTTAGAGTCAGGGGTTAATGAGCAGTTCTTC

abundance: .
d_gene: .
v_gene: TRBV11-2
j_gene: TRBJ1-2
CDR3aa: CASSLYGGPYYGYTF
CDR3nt: TGTGCCAGCAGCTTATATGGGGGCCCTTACTATGGCTACACCTTC

abundance: .
d_gene: .
v_gene: TRBV6-5
j_gene: TRBJ2-3
CDR3aa: CASSYSGGTDTQYF
CDR3nt: TGTGCCAGCAGTTACTCAGGGGGAACAGATACGCAGTATTTT

abundance: .
d_gene: TRBD2
v_gene: TRBV7-8
j_gene: TRBJ2-3
CDR3aa: CASSLEGGSTPDTQYF
CDR3nt: TGTGCCAGCAGCTTAGAGGGCGGGAGTACCCCAGATACGCAGTATTTT

abundance: .
d_gene: TRBD2
v_gene: TRBV2
j_gene: TRBJ2-1
CDR3aa: CASSRGSSYNEQFF
CDR3nt: TGTGCCAGCAGTCGCGGGAGCTCCTACAATGAGCAGTTCTTC

abundance: .
d_gene: .
v_gene: TRBV5-1
j_gene: TRBJ1-5
CDR3aa: CASRSDLNQPQHF
CDR3nt: TGCGCCAGCCGGAGCGATTTAAATCAGCCCCAGCATTTT

abundance: .
d_gene: TRBD1
v_gene: TRBV12-5
j_gene: TRBJ1-2
CDR3aa: CASAVGQTLF
CDR3nt: TGTGCTAGTGCAGTGGGACAGACCCTCTTC

abundance: .
d_gene: .
v_gene: TRBV28
j_gene: TRBJ2-5
CDR3aa: CASSLVGLLGETQYF
CDR3nt: TGTGCCAGCAGTTTAGTTGGGCTACTTGGAGAGACCCAGTACTTC

abundance: .
d_gene: TRBD2
v_gene: TRBV7-8
j_gene: TRBJ2-7
CDR3aa: CASSLLSAGGPLSYEQYF
CDR3nt: TGTGCCAGCAGCTTACTTTCGGCGGGAGGGCCCTTATCCTACGAGCAGTACTTC

abundance: .
d_gene: .
v_gene: TRBV18
j_gene: TRBJ2-1
CDR3aa: CASSLRLEQFF
CDR3nt: TGTGCCAGCTCACTTCGACTAGAGCAGTTCTTC

abundance: .
d_gene: .
v_gene: TRBV6-5
j_gene: TRBJ1-3
CDR3aa: CASSYSKGRRNTIYF
CDR3nt: TGTGCCAGCAGTTACTCGAAGGGGCGGAGAAACACCATATATTTT

abundance: .
d_gene: .
v_gene: TRBV4-1
j_gene: TRBJ1-2
CDR3aa: CASSQDLRQNYGYTF
CDR3nt: TGCGCCAGCAGCCAAGATCTGAGGCAGAACTATGGCTACACCTTC

abundance: .
d_gene: TRBD1
v_gene: TRBV5-4
j_gene: TRBJ2-7
CDR3aa: CASSPRDRGYEQYF
CDR3nt: TGTGCCAGCAGCCCCCGGGACAGGGGCTACGAGCAGTACTTC

abundance: .
d_gene: .
v_gene: TRBV7-9
j_gene: TRBJ1-1
CDR3aa: CASSPTWEGTEAFF
CDR3nt: TGTGCCAGCAGCCCGACGTGGGAGGGGACTGAAGCTTTCTTT

abundance: .
d_gene: .
v_gene: TRBV19
j_gene: TRBJ1-5
CDR3aa: CASSIDLDQPQHF
CDR3nt: TGTGCCAGTAGTATAGATCTCGATCAGCCCCAGCATTTT

abundance: .
d_gene: TRBD1
v_gene: TRBV7-9
j_gene: TRBJ2-7
CDR3aa: CSSSFRLGQGVSYEQYF
CDR3nt: TGTTCCAGCAGCTTCAGGTTGGGACAGGGGGTCTCCTACGAGCAGTACTTC

abundance: few
d_gene: .
v_gene: TRBV6-1
j_gene: TRBJ1-4
CDR3aa: CASSKGGLSNEKLFF
CDR3nt: TGTGCCAGCAGTAAAGGGGGACTGAGTAATGAAAAACTGTTTTTT

abundance: .
d_gene: TRBD2
v_gene: TRBV27
j_gene: TRBJ2-5
CDR3aa: CASSERDPRETQYF
CDR3nt: TGTGCCAGCAGTGAGCGGGACCCTCGGGAGACCCAGTACTTC

abundance: .
d_gene: .
v_gene: TRBV2
j_gene: TRBJ1-2
CDR3aa: CASSEGRLSASLYGYTF
CDR3nt: TGTGCCAGCAGTGAAGGGCGGTTGTCCGCCTCCCTGTATGGCTACACCTTC

abundance: .
d_gene: TRBD1
v_gene: TRBV29-1
j_gene: TRBJ1-4
CDR3aa: CSVALGGRDEKLFF
CDR3nt: TGCAGCGTAGCGTTAGGGGGCCGGGATGAAAAACTGTTTTTT

abundance: .
d_gene: .
v_gene: TRBV4-1
j_gene: TRBJ1-5
CDR3aa: CASSQDHGQPQHF
CDR3nt: TGCGCCAGCAGCCAAGATCACGGTCAGCCCCAGCATTTT

abundance: .
d_gene: .
v_gene: TRBV7-6
j_gene: TRBJ2-5
CDR3aa: CASSLGQGSREQYF
CDR3nt: TGTGCCAGCAGCTTAGGACAGGGCAGCCGGGAGCAGTACTTC

abundance: .
d_gene: .
v_gene: TRBV19
j_gene: TRBJ1-5
CDR3aa: CASSDWEDQPQHF
CDR3nt: TGTGCCAGTAGTGACTGGGAGGATCAGCCCCAGCATTTT

abundance: .
d_gene: TRBD1
v_gene: TRBV27
j_gene: TRBJ1-2
CDR3aa: CASRPGGSNYGYTF
CDR3nt: TGTGCCAGCAGGCCAGGGGGATCTAACTATGGCTACACCTTC

abundance: .
d_gene: .
v_gene: TRBV30
j_gene: TRBJ2-3
CDR3aa: CAWSVGSGTDTQYF
CDR3nt: TGTGCCTGGAGTGTAGGTAGCGGCACAGATACGCAGTATTTT

abundance: .
d_gene: TRBD2
v_gene: TRBV27
j_gene: TRBJ2-3
CDR3aa: CASSFRLAGDTQYF
CDR3nt: TGTGCCAGCAGTTTCCGACTAGCTGGAGATACGCAGTATTTT

abundance: .
d_gene: TRBD2
v_gene: TRBV4-2
j_gene: TRBJ2-7
CDR3aa: CASSHEAGTSGYEQYF
CDR3nt: TGTGCCAGCAGCCACGAGGCCGGGACTAGCGGCTACGAGCAGTACTTC

abundance: once
d_gene: .
v_gene: TRBV2
j_gene: TRBJ2-6
CDR3aa: CASSERSGANVLTF
CDR3nt: TGTGCCAGCAGTGAGCGTAGTGGGGCCAACGTCCTGACTTTC

abundance: .
d_gene: TRBD1
v_gene: TRBV5-4
j_gene: TRBJ2-3
CDR3aa: CASSSGTGPDTQYF
CDR3nt: TGTGCCAGCAGCTCCGGGACAGGGCCAGATACGCAGTATTTT

abundance: once
d_gene: .
v_gene: TRBV27
j_gene: TRBJ2-7
CDR3aa: CASSSVSRCTYEQYF
CDR3nt: TGTGCCAGCAGTTCCGTCTCACGGTGTACCTACGAGCAGTACTTC

abundance: .
d_gene: .
v_gene: TRBV14
j_gene: TRBJ2-3
CDR3aa: CASSQVPVQFTDTQYF
CDR3nt: TGTGCCAGCAGCCAAGTGCCAGTCCAGTTCACAGATACGCAGTATTTT

abundance: .
d_gene: .
v_gene: TRBV5-4
j_gene: TRBJ1-1
CDR3aa: CASAGVNTEAFF
CDR3nt: TGTGCCTCTGCCGGGGTGAACACTGAAGCTTTCTTT

abundance: .
d_gene: TRBD1
v_gene: TRBV28
j_gene: TRBJ1-2
CDR3aa: CASSLVGQGLYGYTF
CDR3nt: TGTGCCAGCAGTTTAGTAGGACAGGGGCTCTATGGCTACACCTTC

abundance: .
d_gene: .
v_gene: TRBV6-5
j_gene: TRBJ1-2
CDR3aa: CASSRGDRRYGYTF
CDR3nt: TGTGCCAGCAGTAGGGGCGATCGACGATATGGCTACACCTTC

abundance: few
d_gene: TRBD2
v_gene: TRBV6-5
j_gene: TRBJ2-7
CDR3aa: CASSLLAGGGYEQYF
CDR3nt: TGTGCCAGCAGCTTACTAGCGGGAGGAGGGTACGAGCAGTACTTC

abundance: once
d_gene: TRBD2
v_gene: TRBV2
j_gene: TRBJ2-2
CDR3aa: CASSAERTSGSTGELFF
CDR3nt: TGTGCCAGCAGTGCTGAGCGGACTAGCGGGAGCACCGGGGAGCTGTTTTTT

abundance: .
d_gene: TRBD2
v_gene: TRBV28
j_gene: TRBJ2-4
CDR3aa: CASSQGLAGGQYF
CDR3nt: TGTGCCAGCAGTCAGGGACTAGCGGGGGGTCAGTACTTC

abundance: .
d_gene: .
v_gene: TRBV27
j_gene: TRBJ1-2
CDR3aa: CASRETGFSNYGYTF
CDR3nt: TGTGCCAGCAGAGAAACAGGGTTCTCTAACTATGGCTACACCTTC

abundance: .
d_gene: TRBD1
v_gene: TRBV10-3
j_gene: TRBJ1-1
CDR3aa: CATGTGESTEAFF
CDR3nt: TGTGCCACCGGTACAGGGGAGAGCACTGAAGCTTTCTTT

abundance: .
d_gene: .
v_gene: TRBV5-4
j_gene: TRBJ1-1
CDR3aa: CASSLAWGGTEAFF
CDR3nt: TGTGCCAGCAGCTTGGCCTGGGGGGGCACTGAAGCTTTCTTT

abundance: .
d_gene: .
v_gene: TRBV27
j_gene: TRBJ2-1
CDR3aa: CASSEKAGVSDEQFF
CDR3nt: TGTGCCAGCAGTGAGAAGGCAGGGGTTAGTGATGAGCAGTTCTTC

abundance: .
d_gene: .
v_gene: TRBV30
j_gene: TRBJ2-7
CDR3aa: CARAWGRGEQYF
CDR3nt: TGTGCCCGGGCTTGGGGCCGGGGGGAGCAGTACTTC

abundance: .
d_gene: TRBD1
v_gene: TRBV2
j_gene: TRBJ1-4
CDR3aa: CASNPDRGPGEKLFF
CDR3nt: TGTGCCAGCAACCCCGACAGGGGGCCGGGTGAAAAACTGTTTTTT

abundance: .
d_gene: .
v_gene: TRBV14
j_gene: TRBJ1-6
CDR3aa: CASSHIETGSGSPLHF
CDR3nt: TGTGCCAGCAGCCATATCGAAACAGGGTCAGGGTCACCCCTCCACTTT

abundance: .
d_gene: TRBD1
v_gene: TRBV27
j_gene: TRBJ2-2
CDR3aa: CASSQGTANTGELFF
CDR3nt: TGTGCCAGCAGTCAAGGGACAGCGAACACCGGGGAGCTGTTTTTT

abundance: once
d_gene: .
v_gene: TRBV5-1
j_gene: TRBJ1-1
CDR3aa: CASSLGFGEGTEAFF
CDR3nt: TGCGCCAGCAGCTTGGGATTCGGGGAGGGCACTGAAGCTTTCTTT

abundance: .
d_gene: TRBD2
v_gene: TRBV5-4
j_gene: TRBJ2-1
CDR3aa: CASSLWTSGYNEQFF
CDR3nt: TGTGCCAGCAGCTTGTGGACTAGCGGATACAATGAGCAGTTCTTC